These T cell receptor beta chains were read from a single sample in a study of blood T cell repertoires in COVID-19. The method was immunoSEQ multiplex PCR; TCRdb's version includes in-frame clones alone and lacks a portion of them. The table includes around 94,000 clones, roughly 80% detected once. Sequencing used peripheral blood. These receptors originate from a human donor in a cohort sampled during active COVID-19. Both conserved end residues are part of each CDR3. A D gene is named only where the DNA matches it firmly. Where a row states a size, it is once, few, many or the class of an expanded clone; other rows omit it.

J gene: TRBJ2-2; V gene: TRBV11-3; clone size: -; D gene: -; CDR3 DNA: TGTGCCAGCAGCCGTTACATTAGCGGCACCGGGGAGCTGTTTTTT; CDR3 protein: CASSRYISGTGELFF
J gene: TRBJ2-1; V gene: TRBV4-1; clone size: -; D gene: TRBD2; CDR3 DNA: TGCGCCAGCAGCCAGGAGGGACTAGTCAATGAGCAGTTCTTC; CDR3 protein: CASSQEGLVNEQFF
J gene: TRBJ1-2; V gene: TRBV12-5; clone size: -; D gene: TRBD1; CDR3 DNA: TGTGCTAGTGGCCCAGGGGGCGCCGGGAACTATGGCTACACCTTC; CDR3 protein: CASGPGGAGNYGYTF
J gene: TRBJ2-7; V gene: TRBV4-2; clone size: -; D gene: -; CDR3 DNA: TGTGCCAGCAGCCAAGAGGGCCGGATCAGCTCCTACGAGCAGTACTTC; CDR3 protein: CASSQEGRISSYEQYF
J gene: TRBJ1-5; V gene: TRBV23-1; clone size: -; D gene: -; CDR3 DNA: TGCGCCAGCAGGAGGGTTAGCAATCAGCCCCAGCATTTT; CDR3 protein: CASRRVSNQPQHF
J gene: TRBJ1-1; V gene: TRBV6-5; clone size: -; D gene: -; CDR3 DNA: TGTGCCAGCAGCCGGTCTGGCGGGCGTGGGGAAGCTTTCTTT; CDR3 protein: CASSRSGGRGEAFF
J gene: TRBJ2-1; V gene: TRBV7-3; clone size: once; D gene: TRBD2; CDR3 DNA: TGTGCCAGCAGCCAGAGACTAGCGAGCTACAATGAGCAGTTCTTC; CDR3 protein: CASSQRLASYNEQFF
J gene: TRBJ2-7; V gene: TRBV7-9; clone size: -; D gene: -; CDR3 DNA: TGTGCCAGCAGCTTAGTACAGGGGGGGTACGAGCAGTACTTC; CDR3 protein: CASSLVQGGYEQYF
J gene: TRBJ1-5; V gene: TRBV21-1; clone size: -; D gene: -; CDR3 DNA: TGTGCCAGCAGCACAAGAGGGAAGGGCCCATATAGCAATCAGCCCCAGCATTTT; CDR3 protein: CASSTRGKGPYSNQPQHF
J gene: TRBJ1-2; V gene: TRBV7-7; clone size: -; D gene: -; CDR3 DNA: TGTGCCAGCAGCTTACTTCATAGCCCTATCCCATTTGATGGCTACACCTTC; CDR3 protein: CASSLLHSPIPFDGYTF
J gene: TRBJ1-3; V gene: TRBV6-2/TRBV6-3; clone size: -; D gene: -; CDR3 DNA: TGTGCCAGCAGTTACTCGTCTCCGTACACCATATATTTT; CDR3 protein: CASSYSSPYTIYF
J gene: TRBJ2-5; V gene: TRBV5-4; clone size: few; D gene: TRBD1; CDR3 DNA: TGTGCCAGCAGCTCACAGACAGGGAAAGAGACCCAGTACTTC; CDR3 protein: CASSSQTGKETQYF
J gene: TRBJ2-7; V gene: TRBV7-9; clone size: -; D gene: -; CDR3 DNA: TGTGCCAGCAGCTTACGTGTGGGGGGTGCCCCCAGAAAGCAGTACTTC; CDR3 protein: CASSLRVGGAPRKQYF
J gene: TRBJ2-2; V gene: TRBV7-2; clone size: -; D gene: -; CDR3 DNA: TGTGCCAGCAGCATGAGGGGCGGGGTCACCGGGGAGCTGTTTTTT; CDR3 protein: CASSMRGGVTGELFF
J gene: TRBJ2-5; V gene: TRBV18; clone size: -; D gene: TRBD1; CDR3 DNA: TGTGCCAGCTCACCAGGGACAGGGCAAGTCCGGCGAGAGACCCAGTACTTC; CDR3 protein: CASSPGTGQVRRETQYF
J gene: TRBJ1-5; V gene: TRBV5-1; clone size: once; D gene: -; CDR3 DNA: TGCGCCAGCAGCTTGGGCGAGATGGGCAATCAGCCCCAGCATTTT; CDR3 protein: CASSLGEMGNQPQHF
J gene: TRBJ1-5; V gene: TRBV28; clone size: -; D gene: -; CDR3 DNA: TGTGCCAGCAGTTTGCGGGGATCGGGTCAGCCCCAGCATTTT; CDR3 protein: CASSLRGSGQPQHF
J gene: TRBJ2-5; V gene: TRBV14; clone size: once; D gene: TRBD2; CDR3 DNA: TGTGCCAGCAGCCGAGGACTAGCGGGGACAGAGACCCAGTACTTC; CDR3 protein: CASSRGLAGTETQYF
J gene: TRBJ2-3; V gene: TRBV6-5; clone size: -; D gene: -; CDR3 DNA: TGTGCCAGCGTTCGTCAGGGAGGAAAAGATACGCAGTATTTT; CDR3 protein: CASVRQGGKDTQYF
J gene: TRBJ2-5; V gene: TRBV5-1; clone size: -; D gene: TRBD2; CDR3 DNA: TGCGCCAGCAGCTTTGGGACTAGCGGGCGGGTGAGCCAAGAGACCCAGTACTTC; CDR3 protein: CASSFGTSGRVSQETQYF
J gene: TRBJ2-7; V gene: TRBV6-5; clone size: -; D gene: TRBD1; CDR3 DNA: TGTGCCAGCAGCCCGACAGGGTTTTCCTACGAGCAGTACTTC; CDR3 protein: CASSPTGFSYEQYF
J gene: TRBJ2-5; V gene: TRBV7-2; clone size: -; D gene: -; CDR3 DNA: TGTGCCAGCAGCTTATGGCAGGGGGAGACCCAGTACTTC; CDR3 protein: CASSLWQGETQYF
J gene: TRBJ1-5; V gene: TRBV7-5; clone size: few; D gene: -; CDR3 DNA: TGTGTCAGGGCAGAAGGAGGCGGCAATCAGCCCCAGCATTTT; CDR3 protein: CVRAEGGGNQPQHF
J gene: TRBJ2-7; V gene: TRBV11-2; clone size: -; D gene: -; CDR3 DNA: TGTGCCAGCAGCGTCAGCTACGAGCAGTACTTC; CDR3 protein: CASSVSYEQYF